This paragraph reports one TCR beta chain. The entry originates in a study of OX40 agonist ivuxolimab in advanced cancers. Across the study: Among those treated, three patients had partial responses, one with hepatocellular carcinoma and two with cutaneous melanoma.

Sequencing was performed with immunoSEQ multiplex PCR; in TCRdb, only in-frame clones are kept and a portion is missing. The table lists some 6,000 clones, roughly 80% of them singletons, with roughly 25% in the top ten. This receptor was obtained from an adult with an advanced solid tumor such as melanoma, head and neck, liver or kidney cancer. The specimen comprised CD4+ or CD8+ T cells sorted from blood, sampled in a trial of the OX40 agonist ivuxolimab.

CDR3 amino acids: CASSGGGRIYGYTF. The DNA for the CDR3 is TGTGCCAGCAGTGGTGGGGGGCGCATCTATGGCTACACCTTC. The J gene is TRBJ1-2, the V gene TRBV6-5; D might be TRBD1 (6 bases). V was trimmed by 5 bases and J by 4 bases, leaving 14 bases between them. Germline values: CDR1 MNHEY, CDR2 SVGAGI. The CDR3 is made up of 14 amino acids.